This T cell receptor beta chain was identified during a study of response to subunit inactivated influenza vaccine. Findings and limits, study-wide: It was the authors' suggestion that each seasonal influenza vaccination recruits few new T cells.

Germline V lookup: CDR1 KGHDR, CDR2 SFDVKD. The CDR3 covers 13 residues. Deletions cut 4 bases from V and 5 bases from J, with 9 bases between. One entry per CDR3 protein results from TCRdb running MiXCR on the RT-PCR reads. The sample carries hundreds of thousands of distinct CDR3 sequences, 10% to 15% recorded once. This clonotype was counted between two and nine times. The antigen remains unidentified. This TCR was recovered from a man in his fifties who received an inactivated influenza vaccine. This chain connects TRBV24-1 to TRBJ2-3; the D gene is possibly TRBD2 (5 bases). This material consisted of non-naive T cells sorted from PBMCs, taken about 14 days before vaccination. This CDR3 reads CATSESAVDTQYF. The DNA of the CDR3 is TGTGCCACCAGTGAGTCAGCGGTAGATACGCAGTATTTT.